Reported below is one T cell receptor (beta chain). The entry originates in a study of blood T cell repertoires in COVID-19. Study details: T cells, B-cell-depleted T cells, or PBMCs provided the cDNA or gDNA that served as material.

The germline V gene has CDR1 SEHNR and CDR2 FQNEAQ (reference sequence). V dropped 5 bases and J dropped 9; count of bases not matched to a gene: 8. This CDR3 has 15 amino acids. Per the original methods: Reference gene primer amplification in the assay estimated nucleated cell counts. The method was immunoSEQ multiplex PCR; TCRdb's version includes in-frame clones alone and lacks a portion of them. Clone size and the V and J calls come from that table; the DNA yielded D and trimming. This table holds over 55,000 clones, about 77% found once. Sequencing was done on a sample of peripheral blood. The chain carries TRBV7-9 and TRBJ2-1; 12 positions match TRBD2. The TCR sequence derives from a human donor in a cohort sampled during active COVID-19. The CDR3 DNA reads as TGTGCCAGCAGCCGCACTAGCGGGAGGTCGAGTGAGCAGTTCTTC. Amino acid sequence: CASSRTSGRSSEQFF.